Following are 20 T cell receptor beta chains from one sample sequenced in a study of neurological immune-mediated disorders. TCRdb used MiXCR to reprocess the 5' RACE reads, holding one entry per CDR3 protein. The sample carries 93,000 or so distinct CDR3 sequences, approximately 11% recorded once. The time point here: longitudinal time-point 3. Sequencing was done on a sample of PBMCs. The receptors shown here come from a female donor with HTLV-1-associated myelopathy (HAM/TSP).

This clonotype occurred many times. The CDR3 DNA is TGTGCCAGCAGCCAAACAGGGACCGGGGAGCTGTTTTTT. Its protein is CASSQTGTGELFF. The chain has TRBV7-9 and TRBJ2-2, with D possibly TRBD1 on 6 matching bases. This CDR3 region has 13 residues. The V gene's germline CDR1 is SEHNR and CDR2 FQNEAQ (reference sequence). V was cut by 5 bases and J by 5 bases, with 9 bases left in between.

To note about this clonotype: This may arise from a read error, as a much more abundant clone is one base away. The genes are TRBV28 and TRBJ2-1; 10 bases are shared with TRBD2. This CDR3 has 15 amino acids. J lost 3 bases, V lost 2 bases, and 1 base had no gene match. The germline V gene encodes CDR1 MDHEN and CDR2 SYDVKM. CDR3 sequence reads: CASSLERGGYNEQFF. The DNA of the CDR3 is TGTGCCAGCAGTTTAGAGCGGGGGGGCTACAATGAGCAGTTCTTC. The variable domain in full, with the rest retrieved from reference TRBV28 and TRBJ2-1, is DVKVTQSSRYLVKRTGEKVFLECVQDMDHENMFWYRQDPGLGLRLIYFSYDVKMKEKGDIPEGYSVSREKKERFSLILESASTNQTSMYLCASSLERGGYNEQFFGPGTRLTVL.

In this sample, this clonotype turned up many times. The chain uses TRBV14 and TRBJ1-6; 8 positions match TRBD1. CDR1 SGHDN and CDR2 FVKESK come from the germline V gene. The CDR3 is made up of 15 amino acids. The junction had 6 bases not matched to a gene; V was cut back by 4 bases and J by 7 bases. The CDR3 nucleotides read TGTGCCAGCAGCCGCCAGACAGGGGCAAATTCACCCCTCCACTTT. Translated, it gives CASSRQTGANSPLHF. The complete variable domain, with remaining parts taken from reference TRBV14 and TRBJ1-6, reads EAGVTQFPSHSVIEKGQTVTLRCDPISGHDNLYWYRRVMGKEIKFLLHFVKESKQDESGMPNNRFLAERTGGTYSTLKVQPAELEDSGVYFCASSRQTGANSPLHFGNGTRLTVT.

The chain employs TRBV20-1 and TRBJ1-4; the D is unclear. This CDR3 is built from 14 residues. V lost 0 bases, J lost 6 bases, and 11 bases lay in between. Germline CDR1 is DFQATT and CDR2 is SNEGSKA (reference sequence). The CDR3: CSARDRRTDEKLFF. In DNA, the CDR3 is TGCAGTGCTAGAGATCGTAGGACCGATGAAAAACTGTTTTTT.

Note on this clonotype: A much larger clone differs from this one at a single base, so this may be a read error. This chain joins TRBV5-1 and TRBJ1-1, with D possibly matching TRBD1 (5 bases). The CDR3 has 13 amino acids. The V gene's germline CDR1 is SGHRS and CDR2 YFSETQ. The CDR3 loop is CTSSLSGLTEAFF. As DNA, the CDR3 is TGCACCAGCAGCTTGTCGGGGCTAACTGAAGCTTTCTTT.

CDR3 nucleotide sequence: TGCGCCAGCAGCTTGACAGGGGGCCCACACGGTGAGCAGTTCTTC. Translating gives CASSLTGGPHGEQFF. This rearrangement joins TRBV5-1 to TRBJ2-1; 9 nucleotides match TRBD1. CDR1 is SGHRS and CDR2 is YFSETQ in the germline V gene. This CDR3 contains 15 residues. V shed 1 base, J shed 9 bases, and the junction held 8 bases outside the gene matches.

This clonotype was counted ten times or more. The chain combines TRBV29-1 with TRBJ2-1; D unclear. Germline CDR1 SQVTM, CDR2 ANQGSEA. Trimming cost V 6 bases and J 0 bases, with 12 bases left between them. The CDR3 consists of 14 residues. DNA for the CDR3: TGCAGCGTGACGTTGTTGAGCTCCTACAATGAGCAGTTCTTC. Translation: CSVTLLSSYNEQFF.

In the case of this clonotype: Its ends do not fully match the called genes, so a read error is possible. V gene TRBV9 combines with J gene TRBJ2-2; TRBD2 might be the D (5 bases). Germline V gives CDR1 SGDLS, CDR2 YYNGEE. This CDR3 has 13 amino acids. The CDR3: CASSVEMAGEPFF. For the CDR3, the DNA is TGTGCCAGCAGCGTAGAAATGGCCGGGGAGCCGTTTTTT.

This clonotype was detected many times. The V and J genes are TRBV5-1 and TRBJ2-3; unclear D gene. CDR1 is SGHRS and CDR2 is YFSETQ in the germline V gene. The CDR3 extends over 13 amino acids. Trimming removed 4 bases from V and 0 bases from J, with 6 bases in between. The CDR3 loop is CASSAPSTDTQYF. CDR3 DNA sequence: TGCGCCAGCAGCGCCCCCAGCACAGATACGCAGTATTTT.

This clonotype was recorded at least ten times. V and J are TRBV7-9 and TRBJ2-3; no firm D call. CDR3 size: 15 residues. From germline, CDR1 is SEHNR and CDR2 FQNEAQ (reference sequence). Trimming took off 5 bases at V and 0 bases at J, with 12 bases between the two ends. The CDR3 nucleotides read TGTGCCAGCAGCCACGGCGGCCGAAGCACAGATACGCAGTATTTT. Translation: CASSHGGRSTDTQYF.

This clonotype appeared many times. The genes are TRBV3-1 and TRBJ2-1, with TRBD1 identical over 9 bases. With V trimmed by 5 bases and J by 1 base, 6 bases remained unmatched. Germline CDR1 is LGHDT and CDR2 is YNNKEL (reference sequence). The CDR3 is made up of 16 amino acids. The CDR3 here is CASSYGTGLSYNEQFF. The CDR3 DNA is TGTGCCAGCAGCTACGGGACAGGGTTGTCCTACAATGAGCAGTTCTTC.

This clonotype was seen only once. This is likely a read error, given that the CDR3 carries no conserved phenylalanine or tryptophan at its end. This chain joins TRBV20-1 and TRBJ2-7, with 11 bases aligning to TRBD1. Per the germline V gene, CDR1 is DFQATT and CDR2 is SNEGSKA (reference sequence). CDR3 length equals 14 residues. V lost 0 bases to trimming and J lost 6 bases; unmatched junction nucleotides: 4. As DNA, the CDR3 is TGCAGTGCTAGAGAAGGGACAGGGGGAACCGAGCAGTACTCC. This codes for CSAREGTGGTEQYS.

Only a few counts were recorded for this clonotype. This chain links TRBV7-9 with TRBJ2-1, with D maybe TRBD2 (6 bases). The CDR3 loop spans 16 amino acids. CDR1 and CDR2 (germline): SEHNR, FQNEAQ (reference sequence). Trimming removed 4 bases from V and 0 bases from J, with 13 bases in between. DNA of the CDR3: TGTGCCAGCAGCTCCCTCGGGCGGGGCTCCTACAATGAGCAGTTCTTC. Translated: CASSSLGRGSYNEQFF.

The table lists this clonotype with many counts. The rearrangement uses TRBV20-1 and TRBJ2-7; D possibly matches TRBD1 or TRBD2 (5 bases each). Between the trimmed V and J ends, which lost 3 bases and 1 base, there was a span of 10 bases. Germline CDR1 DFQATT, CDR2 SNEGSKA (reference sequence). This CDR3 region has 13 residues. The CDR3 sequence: CSASRDASYEQYF. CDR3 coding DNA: TGCAGTGCTAGTAGGGACGCATCCTACGAGCAGTACTTC.

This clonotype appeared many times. CDR3 loop: CASSSTGADIQYF. The CDR3, as DNA: TGCGCCAGCAGCTCTACAGGGGCGGACATTCAGTACTTC. This rearrangement joins TRBV5-1 to TRBJ2-4, with 7 positions matching TRBD1. V lost 3 bases, J lost 8 bases, and 5 bases stayed unmatched. The CDR3 length is 13 residues. CDR1 is SGHRS and CDR2 is YFSETQ in the germline V gene.

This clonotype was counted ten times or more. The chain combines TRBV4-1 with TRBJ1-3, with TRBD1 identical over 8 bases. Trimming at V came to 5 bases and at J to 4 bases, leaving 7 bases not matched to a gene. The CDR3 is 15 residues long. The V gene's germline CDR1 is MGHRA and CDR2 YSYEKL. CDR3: CASSLDRVTGNTIYF. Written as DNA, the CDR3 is TGCGCCAGCAGCTTGGACAGGGTGACCGGAAACACCATATATTTT.

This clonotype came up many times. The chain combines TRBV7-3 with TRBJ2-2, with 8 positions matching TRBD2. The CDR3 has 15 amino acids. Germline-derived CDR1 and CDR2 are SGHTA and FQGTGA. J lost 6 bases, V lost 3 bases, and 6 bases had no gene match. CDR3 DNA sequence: TGTGCCAGCAGCTTCGGGGGGGCCAAGTCCGGGGAGCTGTTTTTT. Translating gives CASSFGGAKSGELFF.

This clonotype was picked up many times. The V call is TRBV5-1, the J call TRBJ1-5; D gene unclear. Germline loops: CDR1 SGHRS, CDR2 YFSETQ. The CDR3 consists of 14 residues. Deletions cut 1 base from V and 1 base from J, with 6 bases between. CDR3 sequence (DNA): TGCGCCAGCAGCTTGTCGGGGAGCAATCAGCCCCAGCATTTT. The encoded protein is CASSLSGSNQPQHF. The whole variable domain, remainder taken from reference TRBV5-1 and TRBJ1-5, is KAGVTQTPRYLIKTRGQQVTLSCSPISGHRSVSWYQQTPGQGLQFLFEYFSETQRNKGNFPGRFSGRQFSNSRSEMNVSTLELGDSALYLCASSLSGSNQPQHFGDGTRLSIL.

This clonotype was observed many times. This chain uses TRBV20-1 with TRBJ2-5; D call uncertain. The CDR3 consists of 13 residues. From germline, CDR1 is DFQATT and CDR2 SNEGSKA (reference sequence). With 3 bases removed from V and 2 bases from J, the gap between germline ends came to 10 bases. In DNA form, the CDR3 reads TGCAGTGCTAGGGGGTTGGGTCAAGAGACCCAGTACTTC. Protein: CSARGLGQETQYF.

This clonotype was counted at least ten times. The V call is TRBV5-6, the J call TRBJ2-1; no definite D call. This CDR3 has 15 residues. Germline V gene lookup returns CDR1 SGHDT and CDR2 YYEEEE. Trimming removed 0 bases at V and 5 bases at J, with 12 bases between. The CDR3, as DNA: TGTGCCAGCAGCTTGGCAGCACAGCTAAACAATGAGCAGTTCTTC. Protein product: CASSLAAQLNNEQFF.